Listed here are 20 T cell receptor beta chains from one sample, sequenced in a study of blood T cell repertoires in COVID-19. The method was immunoSEQ multiplex PCR; TCRdb's version includes in-frame clones alone and lacks a portion of them. The sample has 98,000 or so clones; roughly 89% are singletons. Sequenced: peripheral blood. These receptors were taken from a man between 60 and 75 years old with COVID-19, enrolled during active disease.

The chain joins TRBV30 to TRBJ2-7; 9 bases agree with TRBD2. Trimming removed 8 bases from V and 3 bases from J; junction bases left unmatched: 11. This CDR3 is built from 14 residues. Germline CDR1 is GTSNPN and CDR2 is SVGIG (reference sequence). The chain's CDR3 is CAGTIAGEVYEQYF. As DNA, the CDR3 is TGTGCCGGGACCATAGCGGGGGAAGTCTACGAGCAGTACTTC.

V is TRBV27 and J is TRBJ1-2, with 9 bases matching TRBD1. CDR1 is MNHEY, CDR2 SMNVEV, per germline (reference sequence). V shed 6 bases and J 4 bases; nucleotides not matched to a gene: 9. This CDR3 comprises 15 residues. CDR3 sequence (DNA): TGTGCCAGCAGCTCCCCAACAGGGGGCGTCTATGGCTACACCTTC. It yields the protein CASSSPTGGVYGYTF.

This clone came up a few times. The chain employs TRBV18 and TRBJ2-1, with 9 bases lining up with TRBD2. The CDR3 consists of 14 residues. V trimming: 0 bases; J trimming: 9 bases; junction bases outside the gene matches: 3. Germline assignment: CDR1 KGHSH and CDR2 LQKENI. CDR3 amino acids: CASSPPTRGGEQFF. The CDR3 nucleotides are TGTGCCAGCTCACCACCGACGCGGGGGGGTGAGCAGTTCTTC.

V and J are TRBV2 and TRBJ2-1, with TRBD2 matching 8 bases. Germline CDR1 reads SNHLY; CDR2 reads FYNNEI. V lost 6 bases and J lost 4; bases outside the gene matches: 5. This CDR3 has 14 amino acids. This CDR3 reads CASRVGRAYNEQFF. DNA for the CDR3: TGTGCCAGCAGGGTCGGGAGGGCTTACAATGAGCAGTTCTTC. Full variable domain (missing parts from reference TRBV2 and TRBJ2-1): EPEVTQTPSHQVTQMGQEVILRCVPISNHLYFYWYRQILGQKVEFLVSFYNNEISEKSEIFDDQFSVERPDGSNFTLKIRSTKLEDSAMYFCASRVGRAYNEQFFGPGTRLTVL.

J is TRBJ2-3 and V is TRBV7-2; D may be TRBD2 (5 bases). The CDR3 contains 14 residues. Germline CDR1 reads SGHTA; CDR2 reads FQGNSA. The germline V and J ends were trimmed by 3 bases and 3 bases, with 10 bases remaining between them. The CDR3 DNA reads TGTGCCAGCAGCTTGACGAGGGCGACAGATACGCAGTATTTT. This codes for CASSLTRATDTQYF.

The chain recombines TRBV6-1 with TRBJ2-7; 7 positions agree with TRBD1. The CDR3 has 15 amino acids. Trimming cost V 0 bases and J 2 bases; bases outside gene matches: 4. Germline V gene lookup returns CDR1 MNHNS and CDR2 SASEGT. DNA of the CDR3: TGTGCCAGCAGTGAAGCCGGGACAGAAGCCTACGAGCAGTACTTC. Encoded protein: CASSEAGTEAYEQYF.

The rearrangement uses TRBV7-2 and TRBJ2-2; TRBD1 matches at 8 bases. The CDR3 is 16 residues long. Germline loops: CDR1 SGHTA, CDR2 FQGNSA. J was trimmed by 1 base and V by 0 bases; bases with no gene match: 1. CDR3 nucleotides: TGTGCCAGCAGCTTAGCTGGACAGGGGAACACCGGGGAGCTGTTTTTT. Translation gives CASSLAGQGNTGELFF.

The chain links TRBV30 to TRBJ2-7, with 8 bases fitting TRBD1. The CDR3 runs 12 residues. Unmatched junction bases numbered 1, after V lost 2 bases and J lost 4 bases. Germline CDR1 GTSNPN, CDR2 SVGIG (reference sequence). The CDR3 protein is CAWSRQGYEQYF. CDR3 DNA: TGTGCCTGGAGTAGACAGGGGTACGAGCAGTACTTC.

This chain joins TRBV28 and TRBJ2-5; D possibly corresponds to TRBD2 (6 bases). The CDR3 is 15 amino acids. V lost 3 bases and J 5 bases, leaving 16 bases between the germline ends. CDR1 and CDR2 (germline): MDHEN, SYDVKM. Written as DNA, the CDR3 is TGTGCCAGCAGTTTGGACGCGGGAACCGGTGAGACCCAGTACTTC. This gives the protein CASSLDAGTGETQYF.

The CDR3 loop reads CATSRRQGYSGNTIYF. DNA for the CDR3: TGTGCCACCAGCAGGCGACAGGGATACTCTGGAAACACCATATATTTT. This chain links TRBV15 with TRBJ1-3; 7 bases are shared with TRBD1. The ends lost 3 bases at V and 0 bases at J; junction bases unmatched: 5. Germline V lookup: CDR1 LNHNV, CDR2 YYDKDF (reference sequence). The length of the CDR3 is 16 residues.

This chain links TRBV10-2 with TRBJ2-1; 9 nucleotides line up with TRBD1. The CDR3 is 16 amino acids. The junction had 4 bases not matched to a gene; V was cut back by 2 bases and J by 2 bases. Germline CDR1 and CDR2: WSHSY and SAAADI. CDR3 amino acids: CASSERTGVAYNEQFF. The CDR3, as DNA: TGCGCCAGCAGTGAGCGGACAGGGGTGGCCTACAATGAGCAGTTCTTC.

This sequence joins TRBV19 and TRBJ1-5; D uncertain. The CDR3 is 14 residues long. Per the germline V gene, CDR1 is LNHDA and CDR2 is SQIVND (reference sequence). The V end lost 1 base, the J end lost 4 bases, and 8 bases lay between the germline ends. This chain's CDR3 is CASSIVMRNQPQHF. Written as DNA, the CDR3 is TGTGCCAGTAGTATAGTTATGCGGAATCAGCCCCAGCATTTT.

This clone has just one count. The rearrangement uses TRBV15 and TRBJ1-6; 7 positions agree with TRBD1. Germline V gene data show CDR1 as LNHNV and CDR2 as YYDKDF (reference sequence). V trimming: 5 bases; J trimming: 6 bases; junction bases outside the gene matches: 7. There are 15 residues in the CDR3. The CDR3 sequence: CATSGSGQLNSPLHF. The DNA for the CDR3 is TGTGCCACCAGCGGCTCGGGACAGCTTAATTCACCCCTCCACTTT.

The rearrangement uses TRBV6-5 and TRBJ2-2; perhaps TRBD2 as D (6 bases). The CDR3 runs 16 residues. Trimming took 0 bases from V and 3 from J, leaving 11 bases between them. Germline-derived CDR1 and CDR2 are MNHEY and SVGAGI. CDR3 amino acids: CASSYSPGVDTGELFF. CDR3 bases: TGTGCCAGCAGTTACTCGCCGGGAGTGGACACCGGGGAGCTGTTTTTT.

The chain carries TRBV6-5 and TRBJ1-1; D possibly corresponds to TRBD1 (6 bases). The V and J ends lost 6 bases and 6 bases respectively, with 8 bases between them. The CDR3 extends over 11 amino acids. Looked up from germline, CDR1 is MNHEY and CDR2 is SVGAGI. CDR3 nucleotide sequence: TGTGCCAGCAGACAGGGTTCTGAAGCTTTCTTT. It yields the protein CASRQGSEAFF.

The chain has TRBV7-3 and TRBJ2-1, with 9 bases aligning to TRBD1. CDR1 and CDR2 (germline): SGHTA, FQGTGA. The CDR3 spans 15 residues. J was trimmed by 4 bases and V by 5 bases; bases with no gene match: 6. Written as DNA, the CDR3 is TGTGCCAGCAGCCTACGCGGGACAGGGTACAATGAGCAGTTCTTC. This encodes CASSLRGTGYNEQFF.

The chain carries TRBV9 and TRBJ2-7; 9 bases are shared with TRBD1. The junction had 4 bases not matched to a gene; V was cut back by 0 bases and J by 6 bases. The CDR3 consists of 14 residues. Germline-derived CDR1 and CDR2 are SGDLS and YYNGEE. CDR3 DNA: TGTGCCAGCAGCGTAGGTGTGACAGGGGGCGAGCAGTACTTC. It is translated as CASSVGVTGGEQYF.

This clone appeared a single time. The chain uses TRBV27 and TRBJ2-2, with D maybe TRBD2 (5 bases). CDR3 length: 14 amino acids. Trimming removed 0 bases from V and 9 bases from J, with 11 bases in between. Germline values: CDR1 MNHEY, CDR2 SMNVEV (reference sequence). CDR3 protein: CASSLSRLARELFF. The CDR3 DNA sequence: TGTGCCAGCAGTTTATCGCGGCTAGCTCGGGAGCTGTTTTTT.

The J gene is TRBJ2-7, the V gene TRBV27; D remains ambiguous. V gave up 6 bases and J gave up 7 bases, with 7 bases separating them. This CDR3 has 10 amino acids. The germline gives CDR1 MNHEY, CDR2 SMNVEV (reference sequence). The CDR3 DNA reads as TGTGCCAGCAGCCCTTTAGAGCAGTACTTC. Amino acid sequence: CASSPLEQYF.

This chain uses TRBV20-1 with TRBJ1-2, with a tentative D call TRBD1 (5 bases). Trimming shortened V by 3 bases and J by 5 bases, and 19 bases separated the two germline ends. The V gene's germline CDR1 is DFQATT and CDR2 SNEGSKA (reference sequence). CDR3 size: 15 residues. The CDR3 reads CSASQAGVTPYGYTF. CDR3 nucleotide sequence: TGCAGTGCTAGTCAGGCGGGGGTCACCCCTTATGGCTACACCTTC.